Each of the 18 T cell receptor beta chains below was sequenced from the same sample in a study of T-cell reconstitution after alpha-beta-depleted transplantation in children. Unique molecular identifiers tagged the TCRbeta library. Using its own MiXCR run on the PCR reads, TCRdb lists one record per CDR3 protein. Here the sample spans about 870,000 distinct CDR3 sequences, less than 20% being singletons. The sample was PBMCs, mostly from graft donor cells, taken 360 days after TCRalphabeta/CD19-depleted stem cell transplant. Every receptor here comes from a male patient aged 10-17 years who had a stem cell transplant for acute lymphoblastic leukemia, so the T cells may come from the graft donor.

The chain combines TRBV4-1 with TRBJ2-2; TRBD1 matches at 8 bases. CDR1 and CDR2 from the germline V gene are MGHRA and YSYEKL. The CDR3 loop spans 15 amino acids. V lost 4 bases and J lost 4; bases outside the gene matches: 5. The CDR3 sequence: CASSPPTGVTGELFF. The DNA for the CDR3 is TGCGCCAGCAGCCCCCCGACAGGGGTCACCGGGGAGCTGTTTTTT.

This clonotype was observed a handful of times. This chain links TRBV29-1 with TRBJ2-7; 8 bases are shared with TRBD2. V lost 1 base, J lost 2 bases, and 1 base stayed unmatched. There are 13 residues in the CDR3. Germline CDR1 is SQVTM and CDR2 is ANQGSEA. In DNA form, the CDR3 reads TGCAGCGTTGAAGGGACTAGCACCTACGAGCAGTACTTC. Protein sequence: CSVEGTSTYEQYF.

The chain links TRBV10-3 to TRBJ1-4, with D perhaps TRBD1 (6 bases). There are 14 residues in the CDR3. The germline V gene has CDR1 ENHRY and CDR2 SYGVKD. Between the trimmed V and J ends, which lost 6 bases and 8 bases, there was a span of 16 bases. The CDR3 nucleotides read TGTGCCATCAGGGCACAGGGTGGAGAGGAAAAACTGTTTTTT. It is translated as CAIRAQGGEEKLFF.

The rearrangement links TRBV24-1 to TRBJ1-1; 12 bases are shared with TRBD1. Looked up from germline, CDR1 is KGHDR and CDR2 is SFDVKD. Germline trimming cut 7 bases from V and 0 bases from J; bases unmatched to any gene: 5. The CDR3 is 16 residues long. Here the CDR3 reads CATRGQGARVNTEAFF. For the CDR3, the DNA is TGTGCCACCAGGGGACAGGGGGCGAGGGTGAACACTGAAGCTTTCTTT.

This clonotype was recorded only once. The chain joins TRBV5-6 to TRBJ2-7, with TRBD2 identical over 8 bases. Germline assignment: CDR1 SGHDT and CDR2 YYEEEE. CDR3 size: 13 residues. The V and J ends lost 1 base and 11 bases, in that order; junction bases with no gene match: 8. CDR3 DNA sequence: TGTGCCAGCAGCTTGTATAGCGGGACAAGAAAGTACTTC. Amino acid sequence: CASSLYSGTRKYF.

This clonotype has just a few counts. The chain uses TRBV29-1 and TRBJ2-2, with D possibly TRBD1 on 5 matching bases. V was pared by 3 bases and J by 3 bases, with 11 bases between. This CDR3 region has 14 residues. CDR1 is SQVTM, CDR2 ANQGSEA, per germline. This CDR3 reads CSVEPGIYTGELFF. DNA of the CDR3: TGCAGCGTTGAGCCAGGGATATACACCGGGGAGCTGTTTTTT.

V is TRBV12-3 or TRBV12-4 and J is TRBJ1-6; D remains ambiguous. V lost 6 bases, J lost 10 bases, and 10 bases lay in between. The CDR3 totals 12 residues. CDR3 sequence (DNA): TGTGCCAGCAGCCCAAACGGATCACCCCTCCACTTT. It yields the protein CASSPNGSPLHF.

This clonotype was found a few times. The chain links TRBV15 to TRBJ2-5; TRBD2 agrees at 8 bases. Germline values: CDR1 LNHNV, CDR2 YYDKDF (reference sequence). V lost 6 bases, J lost 5 bases, and 5 bases stayed unmatched. CDR3 length: 13 residues. For the CDR3, the DNA is TGTGCCACCAGTCCTAGCGGGTACGAGACCCAGTACTTC. Its protein product is CATSPSGYETQYF.

Only a few counts were recorded for this clonotype. This rearrangement joins TRBV7-9 to TRBJ1-1; D may be TRBD1 (5 bases). V gave up 2 bases and J gave up 3 bases, with 19 bases separating them. The V gene's germline CDR1 is SEHNR and CDR2 FQNEAQ (reference sequence). This CDR3 is 17 amino acids long. CDR3 amino acids: CASSLQVGRDVDTEAFF. The DNA for the CDR3 is TGTGCCAGCAGCTTACAGGTTGGCAGGGATGTGGACACTGAAGCTTTCTTT.

This clonotype was seen more than once but under ten times. V and J are TRBV20-1 and TRBJ2-2; TRBD2 aligns across 9 bases. Looked up from germline, CDR1 is DFQATT and CDR2 is SNEGSKA (reference sequence). V lost 1 base and J lost 3; bases outside the gene matches: 3. The CDR3 extends over 15 amino acids. Written as DNA, the CDR3 is TGCAGTGCTAGAGGGACTAGCGACTACACCGGGGAGCTGTTTTTT. Amino acid sequence: CSARGTSDYTGELFF.

This clonotype was seen a few times. The gene calls are TRBV4-1 and TRBJ2-2, with 9 bases aligning to TRBD2. The germline gives CDR1 MGHRA, CDR2 YSYEKL. This CDR3 region has 17 residues. V lost 4 bases, J lost 0 bases, and 6 bases stayed unmatched. DNA for the CDR3: TGCGCCAGCAGCCCTCGGGGACTAGCTTCGAACACCGGGGAGCTGTTTTTT. As protein: CASSPRGLASNTGELFF.

The V gene is TRBV24-1, the J gene TRBJ2-2; D is perhaps TRBD1 (6 bases). The CDR3 is made up of 17 amino acids. Trimming shortened V by 2 bases and J by 4 bases, and 16 bases separated the two germline ends. From germline, CDR1 is KGHDR and CDR2 SFDVKD. In nucleotides, the CDR3 is TGTGCCACCAGTGATTCTCTCGGACAGCTAACCACCGGGGAGCTGTTTTTT. Residues: CATSDSLGQLTTGELFF.

This clonotype was seen repeatedly, ten times or more. The chain uses TRBV6-6 and TRBJ2-7; no definite D call. The V gene's germline CDR1 is MNHNY and CDR2 SVGAGI (reference sequence). Deletions cut 6 bases from V and 3 bases from J, with 6 bases between. The CDR3 sequence is 11 residues long. For the CDR3, the DNA is TGTGCCAGCAGCAACGACTACGAGCAGTACTTC. The encoded protein is CASSNDYEQYF.

Ten or more counts support this clonotype. This rearrangement joins TRBV11-2 to TRBJ2-3; D not certain. This CDR3 contains 14 residues. The germline CDR1 and CDR2 sequences are SGHAT and FQNNGV. Trimming took 5 bases from V and 0 from J, leaving 9 bases between them. CDR3 protein: CASSPHQSTDTQYF. The CDR3 DNA reads as TGTGCCAGCAGCCCCCATCAAAGCACAGATACGCAGTATTTT.

This clonotype was found a few times. This chain connects TRBV29-1 to TRBJ2-2; 7 bases align to TRBD1. Germline CDR1 is SQVTM and CDR2 is ANQGSEA. V lost 0 bases, J lost 1 base, and 8 bases stayed unmatched. This CDR3 has 17 amino acids. The CDR3 region has the DNA TGCAGCGTTGAAGACCTAGGCGACAGGGAGAACACCGGGGAGCTGTTTTTT. Amino acid sequence: CSVEDLGDRENTGELFF.

The J gene is TRBJ2-2, the V gene TRBV13; 12 bases agree with TRBD2. J was trimmed by 4 bases and V by 1 base; bases with no gene match: 10. Germline lookup yields CDR1 PRHDT and CDR2 FYEKMQ (reference sequence). CDR3 length: 19 residues. The CDR3 DNA sequence: TGTGCCAGCAGCTTAGTTCTAACTAGCGGGAGGACAGCCACCGGGGAGCTGTTTTTT. It specifies CASSLVLTSGRTATGELFF.

This sequence joins TRBV27 and TRBJ1-2; D is possibly TRBD1 (5 bases). This CDR3 region has 15 residues. Trimming shortened V by 2 bases and J by 3 bases, and 13 bases separated the two germline ends. The germline gives CDR1 MNHEY, CDR2 SMNVEV (reference sequence). The CDR3 spells CASSLRGIHHYGYTF. CDR3 DNA sequence: TGTGCCAGCAGTTTACGGGGGATTCATCACTATGGCTACACCTTC.

Many counts were recorded for this clonotype. The V and J genes are TRBV7-3 and TRBJ2-1, with 7 bases matching TRBD2. The J segment lost 10 bases and the V segment lost 1 base, leaving 13 bases of the junction unmatched. This CDR3 has 16 amino acids. From germline, CDR1 is SGHTA and CDR2 FQGTGA. The DNA of the CDR3 is TGTGCCAGCAGCTTAAATAGCCGGGCGGGAGTGGGAGAGCAGTTCTTC. Protein sequence: CASSLNSRAGVGEQFF.